The 14 T cell receptor beta chains reported below all come from one sample, sequenced in a study of shared clonotypes between healthy human individuals. Sequencing was performed with immunoSEQ multiplex PCR; in TCRdb, only in-frame clones are kept and a portion is missing. The sample lists about 480,000 clones; 75% to 80% were seen once. Sequenced input: PBMCs. These receptors all come from a woman aged 40 to 49 in good health. Some clones in this sample may be carry-over from other donors' samples.

This clone was detected a few times. The J gene is TRBJ2-3, the V gene TRBV10-3; the D is unclear. This CDR3 spans 12 amino acids. Germline-derived CDR1 and CDR2 are ENHRY and SYGVKD. V lost 3 bases, J lost 6 bases, and 7 bases lay in between. CDR3 coding DNA: TGTGCCATCAGTGAAGAAAGGGATACGCAGTATTTT. As protein: CAISEERDTQYF.

The gene calls are TRBV19 and TRBJ1-5; D unclear. The CDR3 spans 12 residues. From germline, CDR1 is LNHDA and CDR2 SQIVND (reference sequence). V shed 1 base and J shed 3 bases, with 1 base lying between them. The CDR3 loop reads CASSIANQPQHF. CDR3 DNA sequence: TGTGCCAGTAGTATAGCCAATCAGCCCCAGCATTTT.

The V gene is TRBV6-5, the J gene TRBJ1-1; TRBD1 might be the D (5 bases). V lost 4 bases and J lost 1, with 7 bases in between. This CDR3 spans 13 amino acids. Germline CDR1 MNHEY, CDR2 SVGAGI. CDR3 loop: CASSWDRNTEAFF. The CDR3 DNA follows: TGTGCCAGCAGTTGGGACCGGAACACTGAAGCTTTCTTT.

Note on this clone: A much more abundant neighbour one base away suggests this may be a read error. The DNA for the CDR3 is TGTGCCAGCAGCCCCCGGGGTAGCGAATCCTACAATGAGCAGTTCTTC. This encodes CASSPRGSESYNEQFF. The V call is TRBV2, the J call TRBJ2-1, with TRBD2 as a possible D gene (5 bases). The germline gives CDR1 SNHLY, CDR2 FYNNEI. The CDR3 spans 16 residues. Trimming took off 6 bases at V and 1 base at J, with 16 bases between the two ends.

This sequence joins TRBV5-5 and TRBJ1-2, with D hard to call. The V end was cut by 0 bases, the J end by 3 bases, with 12 bases between. From germline, CDR1 is SGHKS and CDR2 YYEKEE (reference sequence). CDR3 length: 15 amino acids. CDR3 loop: CASSLAPGSHYGYTF. CDR3 sequence (DNA): TGTGCCAGCAGCTTGGCCCCCGGCAGCCACTATGGCTACACCTTC. The full variable domain, rest sourced from reference TRBV5-5 and TRBJ1-2, is DAGVTQSPTHLIKTRGQQVTLRCSPISGHKSVSWYQQVLGQGPQFIFQYYEKEERGRGNFPDRFSARQFPNYSSELNVNALLLGDSALYLCASSLAPGSHYGYTFGSGTRLTVV.

The chain couples TRBV5-1 to TRBJ2-7, with 8 bases identical to TRBD1. Germline values: CDR1 SGHRS, CDR2 YFSETQ. Trimming took 0 bases from V and 0 from J; bases not matched to a gene: 2. This CDR3 spans 15 amino acids. CDR3 DNA: TGCGCCAGCAGCTTGGCCGGGACAGGCTCCTACGAGCAGTACTTC. Its translation is CASSLAGTGSYEQYF.

In its sample, this clone was seen a few times. The chain employs TRBV28 and TRBJ1-2; possibly TRBD1 for D (5 bases). Germline V gene sequence: CDR1 MDHEN, CDR2 SYDVKM. Trimming removed 8 bases at V and 2 bases at J, with 12 bases between. This CDR3 is 13 amino acids long. The CDR3 coding sequence is TGTGCCAGCGCCTCCTGGGACAACTATGGCTACACCTTC. Translating gives CASASWDNYGYTF.

CDR3 nucleotide sequence: TGTGCCACCAGCAAAAAGACGGCGAACACCGGGGAGCTGTTTTTT. Its protein is CATSKKTANTGELFF. The J gene is TRBJ2-2, the V gene TRBV15; no clear D gene. CDR1 and CDR2 from the germline V gene are LNHNV and YYDKDF (reference sequence). The ends were cut back, 4 bases at V and 0 bases at J, with 9 bases in the middle. The CDR3 runs 15 residues.

The chain carries TRBV6-4 and TRBJ2-7, with D uncertain. Germline CDR1 reads MRHNA; CDR2 reads SNTAGT. CDR3 length: 12 amino acids. Trimming took 7 bases from V and 3 from J, leaving 10 bases between them. CDR3 nucleotide sequence: TGTGCCAGCACAGGAAGCCGCTACGAGCAGTACTTC. This codes for CASTGSRYEQYF.

Turning to this clone: Other DNA sequences from this sample encode an identical CDR3 as well. CDR3 nucleotide sequence: TGTGCCAGCAGTTACAGGGGTAACACTGAAGCTTTCTTT. It translates to CASSYRGNTEAFF. The rearrangement uses TRBV6-5 and TRBJ1-1; D possibly corresponds to TRBD1 (5 bases). The CDR3 has 13 amino acids. Germline V lookup: CDR1 MNHEY, CDR2 SVGAGI. Trimming stripped 2 bases from V and 2 bases from J, with 6 bases between.

This clone occurred once. J is TRBJ2-5 and V is TRBV29-1; 7 bases agree with TRBD1. The J call may be faulty, since TRBJ2-7 better matches the DNA end. Germline V gene data show CDR1 as SQVTM and CDR2 as ANQGSEA. This CDR3 comprises 12 residues. The CDR3, as DNA: TGCAGCGTTGAGGACAGGCCCTACGAGCAGTACTTC. Its protein is CSVEDRPYEQYF.

The chain couples TRBV18 to TRBJ2-7; D is unresolved. Germline CDR1 reads KGHSH; CDR2 reads LQKENI. The CDR3 has 12 amino acids. V was trimmed by 3 bases and J by 5 bases, leaving 8 bases between them. The CDR3 region is CASSPVSDEQYF. CDR3 bases: TGTGCCAGCTCACCCGTCAGTGACGAGCAGTACTTC.

The genes are TRBV6-6 and TRBJ2-1; D unresolved. The CDR3 is made up of 12 amino acids. V dropped 5 bases and J dropped 6 bases, with 8 bases sitting between them. The germline CDR1 and CDR2 sequences are MNHNY and SVGAGI (reference sequence). CDR3 loop: CASSPPLNEQFF. CDR3 DNA: TGTGCCAGCAGTCCCCCCCTCAATGAGCAGTTCTTC.

In its sample, this clone was seen once. The same CDR3 is also encoded by other DNA sequences in this sample. This chain connects TRBV30 to TRBJ2-2; TRBD2 matches 8 bases. The ends lost 3 bases at V and 5 bases at J; junction bases unmatched: 5. This CDR3 comprises 14 residues. Per germline, CDR1 GTSNPN and CDR2 SVGIG (reference sequence). CDR3 loop: CAWRRGARTGELFF. The CDR3, as DNA: TGTGCCTGGAGGCGGGGGGCGCGAACCGGGGAGCTGTTTTTT.